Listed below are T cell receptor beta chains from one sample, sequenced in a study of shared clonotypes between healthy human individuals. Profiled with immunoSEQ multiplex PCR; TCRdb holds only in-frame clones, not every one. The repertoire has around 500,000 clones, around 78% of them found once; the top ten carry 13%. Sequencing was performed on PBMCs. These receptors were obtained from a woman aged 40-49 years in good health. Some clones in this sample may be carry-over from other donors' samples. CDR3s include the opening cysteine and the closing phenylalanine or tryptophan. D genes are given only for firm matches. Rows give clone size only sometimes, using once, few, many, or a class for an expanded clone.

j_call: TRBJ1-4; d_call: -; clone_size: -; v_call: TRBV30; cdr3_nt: TGTGCCTGGAGTGCGAGGGTAGGGGAAAAACTGTTTTTT; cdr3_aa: CAWSARVGEKLFF
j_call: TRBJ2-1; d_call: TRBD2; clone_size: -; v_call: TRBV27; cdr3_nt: TGTGCCAGCAGTTTAGCGGGACTAGCGGGAGGTAATGAGCAGTTCTTC; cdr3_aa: CASSLAGLAGGNEQFF
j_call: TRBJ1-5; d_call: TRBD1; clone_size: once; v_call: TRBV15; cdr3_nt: TGTGCCACCAGCAGAGAGGGACAGGGCGGTCAGCCCCAGCATTTT; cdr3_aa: CATSREGQGGQPQHF
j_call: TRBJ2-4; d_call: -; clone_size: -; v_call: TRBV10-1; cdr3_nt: TGCGCCAGCAGTCCCGGGGGAGCCCAAAACATTCAGTACTTC; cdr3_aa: CASSPGGAQNIQYF
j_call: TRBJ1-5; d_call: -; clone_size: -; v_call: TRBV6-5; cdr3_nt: TGTGCCAGCAGTCCAGTCCGTCGGTATCAGCCCCAGCATTTT; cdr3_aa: CASSPVRRYQPQHF
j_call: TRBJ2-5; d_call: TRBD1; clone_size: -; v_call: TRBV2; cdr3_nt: TGTGCCAGCAGTGCCTGGACAGGGTTTGGGGAGACCCAGTACTTC; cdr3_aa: CASSAWTGFGETQYF
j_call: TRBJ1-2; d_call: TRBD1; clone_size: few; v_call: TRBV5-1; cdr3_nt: TGCGCCAGCAGCCCCTGGACAGGGGAAGGGTATGGCTACACCTTC; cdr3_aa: CASSPWTGEGYGYTF
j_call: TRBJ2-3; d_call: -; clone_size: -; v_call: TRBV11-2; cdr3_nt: TGTGCCAGCAGCTTATTTGGCACAGATACGCAGTATTTT; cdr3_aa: CASSLFGTDTQYF
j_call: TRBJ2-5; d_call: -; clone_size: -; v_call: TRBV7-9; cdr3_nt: TGTGCCAGCAGCTTCGAAGTCGGAAAAGAGACCCAGTACTTC; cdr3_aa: CASSFEVGKETQYF
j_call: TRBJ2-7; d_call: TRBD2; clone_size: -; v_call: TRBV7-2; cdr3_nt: TGTGCCAGCAGCTTTACTAGCGGTACCTACGAGCAGTACTTC; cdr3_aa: CASSFTSGTYEQYF
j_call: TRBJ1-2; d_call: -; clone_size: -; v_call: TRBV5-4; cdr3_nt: TGTGCCAGCAGCTCGGGACTGAGGGAGGCCCCAGGCTACACCTTC; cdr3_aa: CASSSGLREAPGYTF
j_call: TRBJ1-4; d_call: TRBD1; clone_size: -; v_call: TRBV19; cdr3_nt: TGTGCCAGTAGTCCCCGGACAGGTGGGAATGAAAAACTGTTTTTT; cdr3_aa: CASSPRTGGNEKLFF
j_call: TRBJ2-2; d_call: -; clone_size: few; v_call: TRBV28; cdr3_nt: TGTGCCAGCAGTTTAGGGACCGGCAGGGCAGGCACCGGGGAGCTGTTTTTT; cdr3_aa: CASSLGTGRAGTGELFF
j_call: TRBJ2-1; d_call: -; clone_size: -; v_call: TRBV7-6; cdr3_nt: TGTGCCAGCAGCTTAGGTAGCTCCTACAATGAGCAGTTCTTC; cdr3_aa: CASSLGSSYNEQFF
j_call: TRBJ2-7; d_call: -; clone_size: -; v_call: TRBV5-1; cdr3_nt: TGCGCCAGCACCATTTCGGGAGCTCCGTACGAGCAGTACTTC; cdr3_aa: CASTISGAPYEQYF
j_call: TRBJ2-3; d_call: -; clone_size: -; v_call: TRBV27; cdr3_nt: TGTGCCAGCAGTTTATCGCCTAGCGGCACAGATACGCAGTATTTT; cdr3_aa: CASSLSPSGTDTQYF
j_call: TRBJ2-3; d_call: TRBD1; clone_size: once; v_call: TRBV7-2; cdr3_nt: TGTGCCAGCAGCGGACAGGGAGTGGTGGCAGATACGCAGTATTTT; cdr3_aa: CASSGQGVVADTQYF
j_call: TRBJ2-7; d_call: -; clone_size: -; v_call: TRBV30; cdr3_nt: TGTGCCTGGAGCGCGTTGTTGGGACGGACCTCCTACGAGCAGTACTTC; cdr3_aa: CAWSALLGRTSYEQYF
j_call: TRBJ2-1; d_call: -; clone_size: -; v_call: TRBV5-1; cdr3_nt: TGCGCCAGCAGCTTAGCGGATAGCTCCTACAATGAGCAGTTCTTC; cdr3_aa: CASSLADSSYNEQFF
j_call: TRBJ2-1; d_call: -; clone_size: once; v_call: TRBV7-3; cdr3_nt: TGTGCCAGCAGCCTCAACTCTCTAAGGGACAATGAGCAGTTCTTC; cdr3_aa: CASSLNSLRDNEQFF
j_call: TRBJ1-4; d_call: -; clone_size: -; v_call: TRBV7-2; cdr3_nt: TGTGCCAGCAGCTTAAATACAGCAACTAATGAAAAACTGTTTTTT; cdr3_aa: CASSLNTATNEKLFF
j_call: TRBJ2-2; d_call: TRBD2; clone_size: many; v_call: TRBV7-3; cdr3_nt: TGTGCCAGCAGCTTAAGGGGCGGGAGGAACACCGGGGAGCTGTTTTTT; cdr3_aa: CASSLRGGRNTGELFF
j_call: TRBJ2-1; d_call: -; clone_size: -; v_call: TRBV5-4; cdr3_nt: TGTGCCAGCAGCTTGAAAGTAGCCGGCGTGAATGAGCAGTTCTTC; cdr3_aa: CASSLKVAGVNEQFF
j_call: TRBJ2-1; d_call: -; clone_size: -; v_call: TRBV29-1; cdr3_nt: TGCAGCGTTGCTGAGCAGTTCTTC; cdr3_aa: CSVAEQFF
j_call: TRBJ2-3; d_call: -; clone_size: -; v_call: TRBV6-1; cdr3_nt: TGTGCCAGCAGTGAAGTGTGGAGCACAGATACGCAGTATTTT; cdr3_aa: CASSEVWSTDTQYF
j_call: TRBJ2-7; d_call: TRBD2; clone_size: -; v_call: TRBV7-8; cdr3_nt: TGTGCCAGCAGCTTACGTCGACTAGCGATTAGCTCCTACGAGCAGTACTTC; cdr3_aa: CASSLRRLAISSYEQYF
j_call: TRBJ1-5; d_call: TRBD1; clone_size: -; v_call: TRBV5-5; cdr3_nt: TGTGCCAGCAGCTTCGGGACAGATAGCAATCAGCCCCAGCATTTT; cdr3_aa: CASSFGTDSNQPQHF
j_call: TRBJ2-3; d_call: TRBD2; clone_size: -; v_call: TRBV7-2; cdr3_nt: TGTGCCAGCAGCATATTAGCGGGAGCGGCAGATACGCAGTATTTT; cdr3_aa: CASSILAGAADTQYF
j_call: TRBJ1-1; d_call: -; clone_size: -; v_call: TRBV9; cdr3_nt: TGTGCCGGCAGCGGCCGTTGGGAGGGGGAAGCTTTCTTT; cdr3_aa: CAGSGRWEGEAFF
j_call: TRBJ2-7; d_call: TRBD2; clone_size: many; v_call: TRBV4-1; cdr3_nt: TGCGCCAGCAGCCAAGTCGTAATTCTTTCGGTGAGCGGGAGGAACTACGAGCAGTACTTC; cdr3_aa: CASSQVVILSVSGRNYEQYF
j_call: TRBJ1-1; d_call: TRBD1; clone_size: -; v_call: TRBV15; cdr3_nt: TGTGCCACCAGCAGAGATCTCTCGACAGGGTGGAACACTGAAGCTTTCTTT; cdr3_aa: CATSRDLSTGWNTEAFF
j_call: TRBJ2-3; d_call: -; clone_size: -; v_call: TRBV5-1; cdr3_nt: TGCGCCAGCAGCCTGGTGGCACTGACAGGGACTGCCACAGATACGCAGTATTTT; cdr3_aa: CASSLVALTGTATDTQYF
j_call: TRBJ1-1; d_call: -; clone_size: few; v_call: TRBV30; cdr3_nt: TGTGCCTGGGGAGGTTGGGAGAACACTGAAGCTTTCTTT; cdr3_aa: CAWGGWENTEAFF
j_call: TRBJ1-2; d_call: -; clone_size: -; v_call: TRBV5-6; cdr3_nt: TGTGCCAGCAGCTCCGACACCTGGGGTTACTATGGCTACACCTTC; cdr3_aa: CASSSDTWGYYGYTF
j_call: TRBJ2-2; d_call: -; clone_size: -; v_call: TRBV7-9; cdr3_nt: TGTGCCAGCAGCTTATGGGGCTCGAGCACCGGGGAGCTGTTTTTT; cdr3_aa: CASSLWGSSTGELFF
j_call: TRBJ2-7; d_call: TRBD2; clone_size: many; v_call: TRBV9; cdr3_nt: TGTGCCAGCAGCCTCGGCCCAGCGGGAGGATACGAGCAGTACTTC; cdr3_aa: CASSLGPAGGYEQYF
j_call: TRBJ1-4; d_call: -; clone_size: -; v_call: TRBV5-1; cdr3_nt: TGCGCCAGTGGAACCACAGGTGGAGATGAAAAACTGTTTTTT; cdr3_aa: CASGTTGGDEKLFF
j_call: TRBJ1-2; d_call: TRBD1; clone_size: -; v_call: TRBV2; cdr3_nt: TGTGCCAGCAGAGATAACAGGGGCACGGTTGGCTACACCTTC; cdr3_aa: CASRDNRGTVGYTF
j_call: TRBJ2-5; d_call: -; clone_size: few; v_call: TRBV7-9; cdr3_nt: TGTGCCAGCAGCTTACCTTTCGGGAGTAGTGGAGAGACCCAGTACTTC; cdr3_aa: CASSLPFGSSGETQYF